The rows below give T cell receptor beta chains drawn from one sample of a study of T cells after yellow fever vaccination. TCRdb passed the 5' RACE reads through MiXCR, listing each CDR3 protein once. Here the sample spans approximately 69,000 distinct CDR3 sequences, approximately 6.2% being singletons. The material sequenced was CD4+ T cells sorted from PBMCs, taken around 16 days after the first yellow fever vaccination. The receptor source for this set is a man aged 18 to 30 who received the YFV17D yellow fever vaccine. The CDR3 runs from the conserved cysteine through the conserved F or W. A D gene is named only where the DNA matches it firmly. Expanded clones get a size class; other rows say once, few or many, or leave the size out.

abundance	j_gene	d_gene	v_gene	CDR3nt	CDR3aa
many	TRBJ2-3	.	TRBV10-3	TGTGCCATCAGTGATACTAGCACAGATACGCAGTATTTT	CAISDTSTDTQYF
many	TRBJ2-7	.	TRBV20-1	TGCAGTGCTAGAGTAGGGGTATACGAGCAGTACTTC	CSARVGVYEQYF
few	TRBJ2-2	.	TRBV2	TGTGCCAGCAGACAACAGACAGGAAGCACCGGGGAGCTGTTTTTT	CASRQQTGSTGELFF
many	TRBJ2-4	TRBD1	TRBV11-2	TGTGCCAGCAGCTTTCCCAAGGGGGCAGGACTAGCCAAAAACATTCAGTACTTC	CASSFPKGAGLAKNIQYF
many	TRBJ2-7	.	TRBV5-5	TGTGCCAGCAGCATGATTACGTCCGGGACCTACGAGCAGTACTTC	CASSMITSGTYEQYF
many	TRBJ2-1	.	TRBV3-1	TGTGCCAGCAGGGGACGTCGTCTGTTCTTC	CASRGRRLFF
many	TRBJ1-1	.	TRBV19	TGTGCCAGTAAAACCAGGGAGAACACTGAAGCTTTCTTT	CASKTRENTEAFF
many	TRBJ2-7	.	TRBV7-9	TGTGCCAGCAGCCGGACAGTGTACGAGCAGTACTTC	CASSRTVYEQYF
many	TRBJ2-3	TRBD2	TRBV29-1	TGCAGCGGGGGGACTAGTCATTCATCAGATACGCAGTATTTT	CSGGTSHSSDTQYF
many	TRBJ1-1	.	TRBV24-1	TGTGCCACCAGGGGGGGAGGGGTGGACACTGAAGCTTTCTTT	CATRGGGVDTEAFF
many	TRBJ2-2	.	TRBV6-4	TGTGCCAGCAGTGCGGGCCCTGGCACCGGGGAGCTGTTTTTT	CASSAGPGTGELFF
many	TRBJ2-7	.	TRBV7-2	TGTGCCAGCAGCTTAAACCCAGGAGACTACGAGCAGTACTTC	CASSLNPGDYEQYF
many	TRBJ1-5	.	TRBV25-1	TGTGCCAGCAGTGACATCCAGGGAAGTCAGCCCCAGCATTTT	CASSDIQGSQPQHF
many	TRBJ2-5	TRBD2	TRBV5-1	TGCGCCAGCAGCAATAGCGGGGGAAAACAAGAGACCCAGTACTTC	CASSNSGGKQETQYF
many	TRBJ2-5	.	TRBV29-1	TGCAGCGTGAGACAGGCTCAAGAGACCCAGTACTTC	CSVRQAQETQYF
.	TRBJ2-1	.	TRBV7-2	TGTGCCAGCAGCTTAGAGGGGACGTCGGCCAATGAGCAGTTCTTC	CASSLEGTSANEQFF
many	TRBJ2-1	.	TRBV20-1	TGCAGTGCTAGAGATTATTCGAGGGCCTACAATGAGCAGTTCTTC	CSARDYSRAYNEQFF
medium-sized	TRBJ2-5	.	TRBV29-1	TGCAGCGTTGTCCCGGGGGAAGAGACCCAGTACTTC	CSVVPGEETQYF
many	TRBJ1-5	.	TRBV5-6	TGTGCCAGCAGCTTTGGGCGGCGAGGGGAGCCCCAGCATTTT	CASSFGRRGEPQHF
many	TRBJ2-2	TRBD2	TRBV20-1	TGCAGTGCTTCTAGCGGGGGAAACACCGGGGAGCTGTTTTTT	CSASSGGNTGELFF
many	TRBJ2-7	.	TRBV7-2	TGTGCCAGCAGTTCCCCCCAGGACAACGAGCAGTACTTC	CASSSPQDNEQYF
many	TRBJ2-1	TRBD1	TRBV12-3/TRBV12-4	TGTGCCAGCAGCCAGGGACAGGGCGAAGTACCTACTAAGTTCTTC	CASSQGQGEVPTKFF
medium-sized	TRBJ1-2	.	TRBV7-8	TGTGCCAGCAGCCTCGGACAAGCCTGGGCTAACTATGGCTACACCTTC	CASSLGQAWANYGYTF
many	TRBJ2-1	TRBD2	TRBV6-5	TGTGCCAGCAGTTACTCGAGGTCTAGCGGTCCCAATGAGCAGTTCTTC	CASSYSRSSGPNEQFF
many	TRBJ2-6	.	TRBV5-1	TGCGCCAGCAGCTTGTGGGCCAACGTCCTGACTTTC	CASSLWANVLTF
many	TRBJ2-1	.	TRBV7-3	TGTGCCAGCAGCTCATCGTTAGGCTCCTACAATGAGCAGTTCTTC	CASSSSLGSYNEQFF
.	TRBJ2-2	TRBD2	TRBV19	TGTGCCAGTAGTCCAGGGGTAGCGGGGGTGTTCGGGGAGCTGTTTTTT	CASSPGVAGVFGELFF
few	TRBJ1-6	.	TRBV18	TGTGCCAGCTCTGACACGTCTTCCTATAATTCACCCCTCCACTTT	CASSDTSSYNSPLHF
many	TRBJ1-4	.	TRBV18	TGTGCCAGTTCGACCCGGGAAAAACTGTTTTTT	CASSTREKLFF
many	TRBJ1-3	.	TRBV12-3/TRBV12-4	TGTGCCAGCAGGACAACAGGGCGCAGAAACACCATATATTTT	CASRTTGRRNTIYF
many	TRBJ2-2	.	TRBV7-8	TGTGCCAGCAGCTTAGGGCGGCTTAACACCGGGGAGCTGTTTTTT	CASSLGRLNTGELFF
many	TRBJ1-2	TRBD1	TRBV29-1	TGCAGCGTTGGGGCAGGGGGTCGTGGTAGCTATGGCTACACCTTC	CSVGAGGRGSYGYTF
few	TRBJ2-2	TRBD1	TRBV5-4	TGTGCCAGCAGCCCCCGGGACAGGGGGGGCACCGGGGAGCTGTTTTTT	CASSPRDRGGTGELFF
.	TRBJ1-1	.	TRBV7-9	TGTGCCAGCGGGCTATCCCTAGACACTGAAGCTTTCTTT	CASGLSLDTEAFF
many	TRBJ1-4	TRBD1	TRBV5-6	TGTGCCAGCAGCTCAAGACAGGGGAATGAAAAACTGTTTTTT	CASSSRQGNEKLFF
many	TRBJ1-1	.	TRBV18	TGTGCCAGCTCACCCGACACCAACACTGAAGCTTTCTTT	CASSPDTNTEAFF
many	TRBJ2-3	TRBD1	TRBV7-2	TGTGCCAGCAGCCCCCGGGACAGGGGAACAGATACGCAGTATTTT	CASSPRDRGTDTQYF
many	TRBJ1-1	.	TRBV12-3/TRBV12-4	TGTGCCAGCAGTTCCCACAGGGCCACGAACACTGAAGCTTTCTTT	CASSSHRATNTEAFF
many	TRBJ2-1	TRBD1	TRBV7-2	TGTGCCAGCAGCCGTAGTCGCAGGGCAGGGGGTGGGCAGTTCTTC	CASSRSRRAGGGQFF
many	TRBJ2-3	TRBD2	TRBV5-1	TGCGCCAGCAGCCTCGGGACTAGCGGGAAGAGCACAGATACGCAGTATTTT	CASSLGTSGKSTDTQYF
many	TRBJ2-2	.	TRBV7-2	TGTGCCAGCAGCTTCGGACTGAACACCGGGGAGCTGTTTTTT	CASSFGLNTGELFF
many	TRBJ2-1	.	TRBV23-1	TGCGCCAGCACGATAGAACAGGATCCATCGGGTGAGCAGTTCTTC	CASTIEQDPSGEQFF
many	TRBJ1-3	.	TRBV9	TGTGCCAGCAGCCGGACCCTAAGAGGGACTTCCGGTGGAAACACCATATATTTT	CASSRTLRGTSGGNTIYF
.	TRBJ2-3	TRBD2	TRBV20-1	TGCAGTGCTTGGACTAGCGGGGGAAACACAGATACGCAGTATTTT	CSAWTSGGNTDTQYF
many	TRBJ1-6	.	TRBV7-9	TGTGCCAGCAGCCTACTGCCGGGGGGAAATTCACCCCTCCACTTT	CASSLLPGGNSPLHF
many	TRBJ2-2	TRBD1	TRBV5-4	TGTGCCAGCAGCCCCGGGACAGGGGGTACCGGGGAGCTGTTTTTT	CASSPGTGGTGELFF